This is a list of T cell receptor beta chains from one sample in a study of blood T cell repertoires in COVID-19. Here immunoSEQ multiplex PCR was the method, and the copy in TCRdb shows in-frame clones only, minus some. Among about 180,000 clones, roughly four fifths were seen once, and the ten largest hold 6% to 8.5%. What was sequenced was peripheral blood. These receptor sequences come from a woman in her 70s with COVID-19, enrolled during active disease. CDR3s include the opening cysteine and the closing phenylalanine or tryptophan. The D gene is left open where the match is weak. Some rows mark clone size as missing; the rest say once, few, many or name a class of expanded clone.

TRBJ2-2 | TRBV5-1 | 16 | few | TRBD2 | TGCGCCAGCAGCTTACTAGCGGGAGGGCGAGGCGGGGAGCTGTTTTTT | CASSLLAGGRGGELFF
TRBJ2-7 | TRBV28 | 14 | - | TRBD1 | TGTGCCAGCAGTTTAGTTGGACAGGGCTACGAGCAGTACTTC | CASSLVGQGYEQYF
TRBJ2-7 | TRBV10-3 | 18 | - | - | TGTGCCATCGGCGGGGGACAGGTTTACGCGGGCTCTAATTACGAGCAGTACTTC | CAIGGGQVYAGSNYEQYF
TRBJ1-1 | TRBV29-1 | 14 | - | - | TGCAGCGTTGAAGATATAGACCTGGGGAGGGAAGCTTTCTTT | CSVEDIDLGREAFF
TRBJ2-2 | TRBV28 | 14 | - | - | TGTGCCAGCAGCATTACAGGGAACACCGGGGAGCTGTTTTTT | CASSITGNTGELFF
TRBJ2-1 | TRBV11-3 | 16 | - | TRBD2 | TGTGCCAGCAGCTTAGCCGCGGGAGGGACCTACAATGAGCAGTTCTTC | CASSLAAGGTYNEQFF
TRBJ1-5 | TRBV28 | 13 | - | TRBD1 | TGTGCCAGCAACCGACAGGGGCGCCAGCCCCAGCATTTT | CASNRQGRQPQHF
TRBJ1-6 | TRBV5-4 | 15 | many | TRBD1 | TGTGCCAGCAGCCGCCCGGACAGGGGGAATTCACCCCTCCACTTT | CASSRPDRGNSPLHF
TRBJ1-4 | TRBV28 | 15 | - | TRBD1 | TGTGCCAGCAGTCTTACAGGGGGCTCTAATGAAAAACTGTTTTTT | CASSLTGGSNEKLFF
TRBJ1-2 | TRBV2 | 13 | - | - | TGTGCCAGCAGTGAACAAGGGGCGGGAGGCTACACCTTC | CASSEQGAGGYTF
TRBJ1-4 | TRBV7-8 | 15 | once | TRBD1 | TGTGCCAGCAGCTTCCCTGCAGGGGGCGAAGAAAAACTGTTTTTT | CASSFPAGGEEKLFF
TRBJ2-1 | TRBV3-1/TRBV3-2 | 14 | - | - | TGTGCCAGCAGCCAAGATAGGGTTACGGGAAAGCAGTTCTTC | CASSQDRVTGKQFF
TRBJ2-7 | TRBV6-4 | 19 | - | TRBD2 | TGTGCCAGCCGTCTTCCAGTTAGCGGGAGGGTATGGAGCTCCTACGAGCAGTACTTC | CASRLPVSGRVWSSYEQYF
TRBJ2-5 | TRBV11-2 | 14 | once | TRBD1 | TGTGCCAGCAGCTTCGGGACAGGTTCAGAGACCCAGTACTTC | CASSFGTGSETQYF
TRBJ2-4 | TRBV3-1/TRBV3-2 | 12 | - | - | TGTGCCAGCAGCCAAGATCGCCACACCCAGTACTTC | CASSQDRHTQYF
TRBJ1-1 | TRBV12-3/TRBV12-4 | 13 | - | - | TGTGCCAGCAGCATAGAAGAGGACACTGAAGCTTTCTTT | CASSIEEDTEAFF
TRBJ1-1 | TRBV3-1/TRBV3-2 | 13 | - | - | TGTGCCAGCAGCCTAAGAGGGGGGGATGAAGCTTTCTTT | CASSLRGGDEAFF
TRBJ2-7 | TRBV2 | 14 | once | TRBD2 | TGTGCCAGAACCGGGACTAGTGGCTCCTACGAGCAGTACTTC | CARTGTSGSYEQYF
TRBJ1-6 | TRBV2 | 13 | - | - | TGTGCCAACACCGACGGTCGGGATTCACCCCTCCACTTT | CANTDGRDSPLHF
TRBJ2-5 | TRBV11-3 | 15 | - | TRBD2 | TGTGCCAGCAGCTTAGGAGGGACTAGGAACGAGACCCAGTACTTC | CASSLGGTRNETQYF
TRBJ1-6 | TRBV28 | 16 | - | - | TGTGCCAGCAGTTCGCGTCACAGGGACGTTGGTTCACCCCTCCACTTT | CASSSRHRDVGSPLHF
TRBJ1-1 | TRBV28 | 16 | - | - | TGTGCCAGCAGTACCCCTGGGGGGTCGGGGAACACTGAAGCTTTCTTT | CASSTPGGSGNTEAFF
TRBJ2-1 | TRBV21-1 | 15 | - | - | TGTGCCAGCAGCAAAGCGCTTTGGGGGGTCAATGAGCAGTTCTTC | CASSKALWGVNEQFF
TRBJ2-7 | TRBV14 | 18 | - | - | TGTGCCAGCAGCCAAGGAAGGGATGGGGCACCCAGCTCCTACGAGCAGTACTTC | CASSQGRDGAPSSYEQYF
TRBJ2-7 | TRBV6-2/TRBV6-3 | 12 | - | - | TGTGCCAGCAGTTACGAGTCGACGCGGTACCACTTC | CASSYESTRYHF
TRBJ1-5 | TRBV6-2/TRBV6-3 | 17 | - | TRBD1 | TGTGCCAGCAGTTACTCGATGGGGACAGCGAGCAATCAGCCCCAGCATTTT | CASSYSMGTASNQPQHF
TRBJ2-7 | TRBV28 | 11 | - | - | TGTGCCAGCACAGGTACCTACGAGCAGTACTTC | CASTGTYEQYF
TRBJ2-1 | TRBV10-1 | 16 | - | TRBD2 | TGCGCCAGCAGTGACGCGGGACTAGCGGGAGGGAATGAGCAGTTCTTC | CASSDAGLAGGNEQFF
TRBJ1-4 | TRBV20-1 | 14 | - | - | TGCAGTGCTAGTGATACGGGGGGCGATGAAAAACTGTTTTTT | CSASDTGGDEKLFF
TRBJ1-1 | TRBV30 | 11 | - | - | TGTGCCTGGACGGACATTTTTGAAGCTTTCTTT | CAWTDIFEAFF
TRBJ2-2 | TRBV20-1 | 13 | - | - | TGCAGTGCTAGTAGACAGGCCACCGGGGAGCTGTTTTTT | CSASRQATGELFF
TRBJ2-3 | TRBV7-2 | 16 | few | TRBD2 | TGTGCCAGCAGCTTAAGTGGGACTAGCCGCACAGATACGCAGTATTTT | CASSLSGTSRTDTQYF
TRBJ1-6 | TRBV9 | 14 | - | - | TGTGCCAGCAGCGTATCTACCTATAATTCACCCCTCCACTTT | CASSVSTYNSPLHF
TRBJ1-3 | TRBV6-4 | 15 | - | - | TGTGCCAGCAGTGACGACAGAGCCTCTGGAAACACCATATATTTT | CASSDDRASGNTIYF
TRBJ1-3 | TRBV29-1 | 13 | - | - | TGCAGCGTTAGTTTGGGGGGTGGAAACACCATATATTTT | CSVSLGGGNTIYF
TRBJ2-2 | TRBV7-9 | 14 | - | TRBD1 | TGTGCCAGCAGCTTTTGGACAGGGACCGGGGAGCTGTTTTTT | CASSFWTGTGELFF
TRBJ1-2 | TRBV6-5 | 15 | - | - | TGTGCCAGCAGTTCCTTCGTTAGCCTTAACTATGGCTACACCTTC | CASSSFVSLNYGYTF
TRBJ2-5 | TRBV6-4 | 16 | - | TRBD1 | TGTGCCAGCAGTGACTCGATACAGGGGGCTACGAAGACCCAGTACTTC | CASSDSIQGATKTQYF
TRBJ1-5 | TRBV19 | 15 | - | - | TGTGCCAGTAGTGGGCAGACCTATAGCAATCAGCCCCAGCATTTT | CASSGQTYSNQPQHF
TRBJ1-5 | TRBV30 | 13 | - | TRBD1 | TGTGCCTGGACGGGACAGATCAATCAGCCCCAGCATTTT | CAWTGQINQPQHF